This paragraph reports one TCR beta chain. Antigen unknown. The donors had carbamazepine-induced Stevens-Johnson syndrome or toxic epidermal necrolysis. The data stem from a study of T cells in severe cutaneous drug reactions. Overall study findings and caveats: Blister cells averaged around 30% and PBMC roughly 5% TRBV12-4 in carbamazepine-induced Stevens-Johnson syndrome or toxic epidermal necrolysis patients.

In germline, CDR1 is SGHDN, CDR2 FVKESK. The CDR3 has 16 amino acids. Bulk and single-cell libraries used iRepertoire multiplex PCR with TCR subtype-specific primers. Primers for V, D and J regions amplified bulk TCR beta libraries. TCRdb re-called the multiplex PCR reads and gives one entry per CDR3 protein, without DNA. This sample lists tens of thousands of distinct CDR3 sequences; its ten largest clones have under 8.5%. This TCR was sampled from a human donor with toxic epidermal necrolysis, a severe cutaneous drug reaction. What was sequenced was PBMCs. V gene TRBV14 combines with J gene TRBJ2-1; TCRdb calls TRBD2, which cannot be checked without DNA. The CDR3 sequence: CASSPRGALLYNEQFF.